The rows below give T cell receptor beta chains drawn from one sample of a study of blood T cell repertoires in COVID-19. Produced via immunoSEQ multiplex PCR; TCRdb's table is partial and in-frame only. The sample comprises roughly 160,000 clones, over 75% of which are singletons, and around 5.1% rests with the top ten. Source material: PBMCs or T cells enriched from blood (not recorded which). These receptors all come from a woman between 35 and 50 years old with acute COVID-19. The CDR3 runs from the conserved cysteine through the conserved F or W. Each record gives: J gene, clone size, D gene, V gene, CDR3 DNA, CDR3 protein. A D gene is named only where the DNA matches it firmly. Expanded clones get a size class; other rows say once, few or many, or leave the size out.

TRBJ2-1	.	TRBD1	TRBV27	TGTGCCAGCAGCTCCGGGACAGGGGCGAATGAGCAGTTCTTC	CASSSGTGANEQFF
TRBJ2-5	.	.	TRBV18	TGTGCCAGCTCACCACTCGTGCGAAAAGAGACCCAGTACTTC	CASSPLVRKETQYF
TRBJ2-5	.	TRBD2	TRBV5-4	TGTGCCAGCAGCCCCGGGGGGGTGGTGGAGACCCAGTACTTC	CASSPGGVVETQYF
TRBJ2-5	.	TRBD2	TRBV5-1	TGCGCCAGCAGCAAAGCGGGAGATAGGGGGGAGACCCAGTACTTC	CASSKAGDRGETQYF
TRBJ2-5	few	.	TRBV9	TGTGCCAGCAGCGTAGGACAGGCTTCGAGGGAGACCCAGTACTTC	CASSVGQASRETQYF
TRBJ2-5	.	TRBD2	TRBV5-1	TGCGCCAGCAGCTTGGACCGCACCCTAGCGGGAGAAGGGGGAGAGACCCAGTACTTC	CASSLDRTLAGEGGETQYF
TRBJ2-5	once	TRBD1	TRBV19	TGTGCCAGTAGTTACGGACAGGGGGATAGGGAGACCCAGTACTTC	CASSYGQGDRETQYF
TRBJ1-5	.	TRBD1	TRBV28	TGTGCCAGCAGTCCCTATGGGGGGACAGGGGGCTGGCAGCCCCAGCATTTT	CASSPYGGTGGWQPQHF
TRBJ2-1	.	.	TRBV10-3	TGTGCCATCAGTGCCCAGCCCCCAGGGTACAATGAGCAGTTCTTC	CAISAQPPGYNEQFF
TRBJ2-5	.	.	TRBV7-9	TGTGCCAGCAGCCGGGCCGGGGTACGAGAGACCCAGTACTTC	CASSRAGVRETQYF
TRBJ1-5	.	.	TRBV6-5	TGTGCCAGCAGTTACGGCAGGGAATATCAGCCCCAGCATTTT	CASSYGREYQPQHF
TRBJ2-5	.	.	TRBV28	TGTGCCAGCAGTTTGGTGGGAGGCCGGGAGGAGACCCAGTACTTC	CASSLVGGREETQYF
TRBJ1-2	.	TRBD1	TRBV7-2	TGTGCCAGCAGCCCGACAGGGGTAATATATGGCTACACCTTC	CASSPTGVIYGYTF
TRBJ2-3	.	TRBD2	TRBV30	TGTGCCTGGAGTGTAGGGGCTAGCGGGAGTACAGATACGCAGTATTTT	CAWSVGASGSTDTQYF
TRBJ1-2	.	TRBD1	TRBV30	TGTGCCTGGAGGGGACAGGAGGGCGTATATGGCTACACCTTC	CAWRGQEGVYGYTF
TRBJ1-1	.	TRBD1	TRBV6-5	TGTGCCAGCAGACGAGGCAGGGGGCAGACTGAAGCTTTCTTT	CASRRGRGQTEAFF
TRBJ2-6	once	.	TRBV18	TGTGCCAGCTCGCCCCCCGGGAGTTCTGGGGCCAACGTCCTGACTTTC	CASSPPGSSGANVLTF
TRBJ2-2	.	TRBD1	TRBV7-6	TGTGCCAGCAGCACACACCCTCAGGGGGCCACCGGGGAGCTGTTTTTT	CASSTHPQGATGELFF
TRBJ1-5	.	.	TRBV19	TGTGCCAGCAAGAGTAACCTCGGGAGCAATCAGCCCCAGCATTTT	CASKSNLGSNQPQHF
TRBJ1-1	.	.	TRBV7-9	TGTGCCAGCAGCTTAAGCCAAAGGGGCACTGAAGCTTTCTTT	CASSLSQRGTEAFF
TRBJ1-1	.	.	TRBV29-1	TGCAGCGTTGAGCTCAGGCTCAACACTGAAGCTTTCTTT	CSVELRLNTEAFF
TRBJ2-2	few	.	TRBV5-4	TGTGCCAGCAGAAGCATAGTCGCGAACACCGGGGAGCTGTTTTTT	CASRSIVANTGELFF
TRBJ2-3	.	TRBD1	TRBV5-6	TGTGCCAGCAGCTTGACAGGGGGCGCCTACGCGCAGTATTTT	CASSLTGGAYAQYF
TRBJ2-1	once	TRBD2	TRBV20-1	TGCAGTGCTAGTCTCGGGACTAGCAGGGGTGAGCAGTTCTTC	CSASLGTSRGEQFF
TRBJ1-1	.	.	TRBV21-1	TGTGCCAGCAGCAAAGAGGGGTCTGAAGCTTTCTTT	CASSKEGSEAFF
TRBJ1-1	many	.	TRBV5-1	TGCGCCAGCAGCAGACTTGGCACTGAAGCTTTCTTT	CASSRLGTEAFF
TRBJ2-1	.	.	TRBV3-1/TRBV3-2	TGTGCCAGCAGCCAACCCCAGGGGCGCAATGAGCAGTTCTTC	CASSQPQGRNEQFF
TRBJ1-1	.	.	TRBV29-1	TGCAGCGTCCAAAAGGTCAGGGGCCTCCCCCAGGGGGCTTTCTTT	CSVQKVRGLPQGAFF
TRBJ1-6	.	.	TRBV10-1	TGCGCCAGCAGTGAAGACAGGATAAATTCACCCCTCCACTTT	CASSEDRINSPLHF
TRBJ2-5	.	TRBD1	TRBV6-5	TGTGCCAGCGGACAGGGCTATTCGGCGACCCAGTACTTC	CASGQGYSATQYF
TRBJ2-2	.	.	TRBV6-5	TGTGCCAGCTCCGGGACTTCCCGAACCGGGGAGCTGTTTTTT	CASSGTSRTGELFF
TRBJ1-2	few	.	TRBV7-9	TGTGCCAGCAGCTTGACAGGCCATGGCTACACCTTC	CASSLTGHGYTF
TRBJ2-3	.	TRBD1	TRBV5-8	TGTGCCAGCAGATTCAGGGGGCGAATGACAGATACGCAGTATTTT	CASRFRGRMTDTQYF
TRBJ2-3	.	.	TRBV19	TGTGCCAGTAGTCCAGACTTCTCAGATACGCAGTATTTT	CASSPDFSDTQYF
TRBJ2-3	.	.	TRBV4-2	TGTGCCAGCAGCCAAGGAATAGGCCGTAGCCCAGATACGCAGTATTTT	CASSQGIGRSPDTQYF
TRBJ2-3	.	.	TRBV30	TGTGCCTGGAGTGTACTCGGGGGGCTCACAGATACGCAGTATTTT	CAWSVLGGLTDTQYF
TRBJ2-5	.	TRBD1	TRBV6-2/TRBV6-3	TGTGCCAGCAGTTACCCGGACAGGTTCTTTTACTTC	CASSYPDRFFYF
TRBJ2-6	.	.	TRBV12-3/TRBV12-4	TGTGCCAGCAGTCCTATCTCCGACGTCCTGACTTTC	CASSPISDVLTF
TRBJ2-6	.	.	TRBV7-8	TGTGCCGGCGAAAAGGTGACAAATGTTGGGGCCAACGTCCTGACTTTC	CAGEKVTNVGANVLTF
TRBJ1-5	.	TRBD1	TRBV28	TGTGCCAGCAGCCCCAGGGGGTGGGCAGATAATCAGCCCCAGCATTTT	CASSPRGWADNQPQHF
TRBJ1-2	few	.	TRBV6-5	TGTGCCACCCTTGAAATAGGGGGCTATGGCTACACCTTC	CATLEIGGYGYTF